This TCR beta chain emerged from a study of radiation and T cells in renal cell carcinoma. Study results and caveats: From baseline, blood top tumor clonotypes peaked at 2 weeks post-radiation.

Time point in this sample: baseline pretreatment blood. The treatment denotes: 15 Gy SBRT to primary tumor, nephrectomy 4 weeks later. After SBRT, blood was collected at 2 and 4 weeks, plus baseline. A remark on this clone: What it binds is not known.

TCRdb's table, derived via immunoSEQ multiplex PCR, lists solely in-frame clones and lacks some. The sample gives about 140,000 clones, 75% to 90% of which show up once; approximately 20% is in the top ten. CDR3 length: 19 residues. Germline V gene sequence: CDR1 SGHRS, CDR2 YFSETQ. The germline V and J ends were trimmed by 0 bases and 0 bases, with 16 bases remaining between them. This sample comprised blood, obtained from a patient whose treatment included radiotherapy and nephrectomy. This sequence originates from a woman aged 45-60 years with renal cell carcinoma. The genes are TRBV5-1 and TRBJ2-6; D is possibly TRBD1 (6 bases). The chain's CDR3 is CASSLDLPGDISGANVLTF. The DNA of the CDR3 is TGCGCCAGCAGCTTGGACTTGCCAGGGGACATCTCTGGGGCCAACGTCCTGACTTTC.